This T cell receptor beta chain was captured by sequencing in a study of spatial heterogeneity in lung cancer. Time point given: sample taken at primary tumor resection. Unsorted whole RNA samples from tumor, nontumor lung or frozen PBMC were sequenced. Untreated early-stage non-small cell lung cancer patients, approximately 79 in total, were the donors. Every TCR cDNA molecule bore a unique molecular identifier. TCRdb redid the calling of the 5' RACE reads with MiXCR, one entry per CDR3 protein. Seen here are over 25,000 distinct CDR3 sequences, more than 8% observed once, and the top ten hold around 36%. The CDR3 is 13 amino acids. The V gene's germline CDR1 is SGHTA and CDR2 FQGNSA. V dropped 0 bases and J dropped 7; count of bases not matched to a gene: 3.

Sequencing used PBMCs, obtained at surgery. The rearrangement uses TRBV7-2 and TRBJ2-7, with 7 bases fitting TRBD2. The sequence was obtained from a female donor with early-stage non-small cell lung cancer. In DNA form, the CDR3 reads TGTGCCAGCAGCTTAGCGGGAGCGGGGGAGCAGTACGTC. Protein: CASSLAGAGEQYV.